This record concerns one T cell receptor (beta chain) sequence. This specimen belongs to a study of cytomegalovirus exposure and HLA in healthy donors. The PCR ran on 60 Vbeta and 13 Jbeta primers. Here immunoSEQ multiplex PCR was the method, and the copy in TCRdb shows in-frame clones only, minus some. This table has about 150,000 clones, 70% to 80% appearing once. The sequencing sample was made of PBMCs. The receptor was isolated from a young man in good health and CMV-seropositive.

The CDR3 is CASSLLWTSGSGEQYF. The DNA of the CDR3 is TGTGCCAGCAGCTTATTATGGACTAGCGGGAGTGGCGAGCAGTACTTC. V usage is TRBV7-2 and J usage is TRBJ2-7; 13 bases map to TRBD2. V trimming: 2 bases; J trimming: 6 bases; junction bases outside the gene matches: 7. The germline gives CDR1 SGHTA, CDR2 FQGNSA. The CDR3 length is 16 residues.